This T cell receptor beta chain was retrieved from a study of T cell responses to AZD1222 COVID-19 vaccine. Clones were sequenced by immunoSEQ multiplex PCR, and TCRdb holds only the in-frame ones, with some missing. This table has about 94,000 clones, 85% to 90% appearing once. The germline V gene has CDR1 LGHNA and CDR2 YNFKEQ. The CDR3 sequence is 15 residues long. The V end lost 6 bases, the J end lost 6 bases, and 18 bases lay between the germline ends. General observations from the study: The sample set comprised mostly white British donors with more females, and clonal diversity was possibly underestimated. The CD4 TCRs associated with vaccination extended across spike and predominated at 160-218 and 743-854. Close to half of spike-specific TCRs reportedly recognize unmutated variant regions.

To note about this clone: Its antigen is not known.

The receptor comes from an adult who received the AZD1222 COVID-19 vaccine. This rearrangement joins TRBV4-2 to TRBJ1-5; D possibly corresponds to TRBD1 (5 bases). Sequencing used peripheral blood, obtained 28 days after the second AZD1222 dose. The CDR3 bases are TGTGCCAGCAGTCCAGCGCGGGACTTGTTTCAGCCCCAGCATTTT. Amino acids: CASSPARDLFQPQHF.